This is a list of T cell receptor beta chains from one sample in a study of T-cell reconstitution after alpha-beta-depleted transplantation in children. TCRdb processed the PCR reads anew with MiXCR; each CDR3 protein has one entry. Of hundreds of thousands of distinct CDR3 sequences listed, 16% were seen once; the top ten hold approximately 1.1%. Sequencing was performed on PBMCs from the stem cell graft donor, taken from the stem cell graft. The source of these receptors is a human donor who donated a stem cell graft to a child with acute myeloid leukemia. Each CDR3 is given with its conserved first and last residue. D genes are given only for firm matches. Rows give clone size only sometimes, using once, few, many, or a class for an expanded clone.

CDR3 protein: CASSLGGEYYNEQFF
CDR3 DNA: TGCGCCAGCAGCTTGGGCGGGGAATACTACAATGAGCAGTTCTTC
V gene: TRBV5-1
D gene: .
clone size: .
J gene: TRBJ2-1

CDR3 protein: CASSLELNQPQHF
CDR3 DNA: TGTGCCAGCAGTTTGGAACTAAATCAGCCCCAGCATTTT
V gene: TRBV12-3/TRBV12-4
D gene: .
clone size: few
J gene: TRBJ1-5

CDR3 protein: CASSLTGTANTGELFF
CDR3 DNA: TGTGCCAGCAGTCTCACCGGGACAGCGAACACCGGGGAGCTGTTTTTT
V gene: TRBV5-1
D gene: TRBD1
clone size: many
J gene: TRBJ2-2

CDR3 protein: CSASKGAGNQPQHF
CDR3 DNA: TGCAGTGCTAGTAAGGGGGCCGGCAATCAGCCCCAGCATTTT
V gene: TRBV20-1
D gene: TRBD1
clone size: many
J gene: TRBJ1-5

CDR3 protein: CASRYSSYNEQFF
CDR3 DNA: TGTGCCAGCAGATACAGCTCCTACAATGAGCAGTTCTTC
V gene: TRBV6-5
D gene: .
clone size: many
J gene: TRBJ2-1

CDR3 protein: CASSYWSATLDEQFF
CDR3 DNA: TGTGCCAGCAGTTATTGGTCAGCCACCCTCGATGAGCAGTTCTTC
V gene: TRBV6-5
D gene: .
clone size: many
J gene: TRBJ2-1

CDR3 protein: CAWSTVRKQFF
CDR3 DNA: TGTGCCTGGAGTACTGTAAGAAAGCAGTTCTTC
V gene: TRBV30
D gene: .
clone size: .
J gene: TRBJ2-1

CDR3 protein: CASSFQGYEQYF
CDR3 DNA: TGTGCCAGCAGCTTTCAGGGCTACGAGCAGTACTTC
V gene: TRBV7-2
D gene: .
clone size: many
J gene: TRBJ2-7

CDR3 protein: CASSYGGRVNGYTF
CDR3 DNA: TGTGCCAGCAGTTACGGAGGAAGGGTTAATGGCTACACCTTC
V gene: TRBV6-5
D gene: .
clone size: .
J gene: TRBJ1-2

CDR3 protein: CSAISLRGGTQPQHF
CDR3 DNA: TGCAGTGCTATAAGTCTACGGGGCGGGACTCAGCCCCAGCATTTT
V gene: TRBV20-1
D gene: .
clone size: .
J gene: TRBJ1-5

CDR3 protein: CASRREGSEQYF
CDR3 DNA: TGCGCCAGCAGGCGGGAAGGAAGCGAGCAGTACTTC
V gene: TRBV5-1
D gene: .
clone size: .
J gene: TRBJ2-7

CDR3 protein: CASRAPGQSSYNEQFF
CDR3 DNA: TGTGCCAGCAGGGCTCCGGGACAGAGCTCCTACAATGAGCAGTTCTTC
V gene: TRBV12-3/TRBV12-4
D gene: TRBD1
clone size: .
J gene: TRBJ2-1

CDR3 protein: CASSSRTGMHEKLFF
CDR3 DNA: TGTGCCAGCAGCTCAAGGACAGGGATGCATGAAAAACTGTTTTTT
V gene: TRBV7-2
D gene: TRBD1
clone size: few
J gene: TRBJ1-4

CDR3 protein: CASRSISGSPEKLFF
CDR3 DNA: TGCGCCAGCAGGTCGATTTCAGGGTCGCCTGAAAAACTGTTTTTT
V gene: TRBV5-1
D gene: .
clone size: .
J gene: TRBJ1-4

CDR3 protein: CATSDLQGSSGDTQYF
CDR3 DNA: TGTGCCACCAGTGATTTGCAGGGTAGCTCAGGGGATACGCAGTATTTT
V gene: TRBV24-1
D gene: .
clone size: few
J gene: TRBJ2-3

CDR3 protein: CASSLGGDPQETQYF
CDR3 DNA: TGTGCCAGCAGTTTAGGGGGCGATCCCCAAGAGACCCAGTACTTC
V gene: TRBV12-3/TRBV12-4
D gene: .
clone size: few
J gene: TRBJ2-5

CDR3 protein: CASSEGAGGREEQFF
CDR3 DNA: TGTGCCAGCAGTGAAGGGGCAGGGGGAAGGGAAGAGCAGTTCTTC
V gene: TRBV6-1
D gene: TRBD1
clone size: few
J gene: TRBJ2-1

CDR3 protein: CSTSDQGVGTDTQYF
CDR3 DNA: TGCAGCACCTCAGACCAGGGGGTCGGCACAGATACGCAGTATTTT
V gene: TRBV29-1
D gene: TRBD1
clone size: once
J gene: TRBJ2-3

CDR3 protein: CSARRNEQFF
CDR3 DNA: TGCAGTGCTAGGAGAAATGAGCAGTTCTTC
V gene: TRBV20-1
D gene: .
clone size: many
J gene: TRBJ2-1

CDR3 protein: CASSRDLRAYTDSPLHF
CDR3 DNA: TGCGCCAGCAGCCGGGACCTTAGGGCATATACGGATTCACCCCTCCACTTT
V gene: TRBV4-3
D gene: .
clone size: .
J gene: TRBJ1-6

CDR3 protein: CSARTGGIYSNQPQHF
CDR3 DNA: TGCAGTGCTAGGACAGGGGGAATCTATAGCAATCAGCCCCAGCATTTT
V gene: TRBV20-1
D gene: TRBD1
clone size: few
J gene: TRBJ1-5

CDR3 protein: CASSLADHYEQYF
CDR3 DNA: TGCGCCAGCAGCTTGGCGGACCACTACGAGCAGTACTTC
V gene: TRBV5-1
D gene: .
clone size: few
J gene: TRBJ2-7

CDR3 protein: CSLTGGADQPQHF
CDR3 DNA: TGCAGCCTAACAGGGGGCGCAGATCAGCCCCAGCATTTT
V gene: TRBV20-1
D gene: TRBD1
clone size: .
J gene: TRBJ1-5

CDR3 protein: CAWSATRYNEQFF
CDR3 DNA: TGTGCCTGGAGTGCGACTCGTTACAATGAGCAGTTCTTC
V gene: TRBV30
D gene: .
clone size: .
J gene: TRBJ2-1

CDR3 protein: CSARQPGGHTEAFF
CDR3 DNA: TGCAGTGCTCGACAACCGGGCGGGCACACTGAAGCTTTCTTT
V gene: TRBV20-1
D gene: .
clone size: many
J gene: TRBJ1-1

CDR3 protein: CASSLLGTGGNEQFF
CDR3 DNA: TGCGCCAGCAGCTTGCTTGGGACAGGGGGCAATGAGCAGTTCTTC
V gene: TRBV5-1
D gene: TRBD1
clone size: few
J gene: TRBJ2-1

CDR3 protein: CASSTREPNTEAFF
CDR3 DNA: TGTGCCAGCAGCACCCGGGAGCCGAACACTGAAGCTTTCTTT
V gene: TRBV7-8
D gene: .
clone size: few
J gene: TRBJ1-1

CDR3 protein: CSVGRSTRRTEAFF
CDR3 DNA: TGCAGCGTGGGACGGTCTACCCGAAGGACTGAAGCTTTCTTT
V gene: TRBV29-1
D gene: .
clone size: many
J gene: TRBJ1-1

CDR3 protein: CASSYGTSGGLSYEQYF
CDR3 DNA: TGTGCCAGCAGCTATGGGACTAGCGGGGGCCTCTCCTACGAGCAGTACTTC
V gene: TRBV7-9
D gene: TRBD2
clone size: many
J gene: TRBJ2-7

CDR3 protein: CASSLGGKSGTFF
CDR3 DNA: TGTGCCAGCAGCTTAGGAGGGAAATCGGGAACGTTCTTC
V gene: TRBV11-2
D gene: .
clone size: .
J gene: TRBJ2-1

CDR3 protein: CAIRSGGGETQYF
CDR3 DNA: TGTGCCATCAGATCCGGGGGGGGAGAGACCCAGTACTTC
V gene: TRBV10-3
D gene: TRBD2
clone size: few
J gene: TRBJ2-5

CDR3 protein: CSARDPALGQYF
CDR3 DNA: TGCAGTGCTAGAGATCCAGCCCTCGGGCAGTACTTC
V gene: TRBV20-1
D gene: .
clone size: many
J gene: TRBJ2-7